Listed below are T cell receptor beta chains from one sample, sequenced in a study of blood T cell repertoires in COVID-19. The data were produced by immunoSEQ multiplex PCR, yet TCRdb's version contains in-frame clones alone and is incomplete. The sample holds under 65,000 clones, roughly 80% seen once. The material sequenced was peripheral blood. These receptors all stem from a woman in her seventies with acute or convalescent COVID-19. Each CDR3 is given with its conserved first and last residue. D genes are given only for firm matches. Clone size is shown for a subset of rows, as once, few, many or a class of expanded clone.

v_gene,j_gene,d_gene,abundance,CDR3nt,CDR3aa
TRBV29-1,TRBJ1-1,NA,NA,TGCAGCGCCTGGGGACACCTGAACACTGAAGCTTTCTTT,CSAWGHLNTEAFF
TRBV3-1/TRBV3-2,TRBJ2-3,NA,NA,TGTGCCAGCAGCCAAGATCTCGGGAGCCGCACAGATACGCAGTATTTT,CASSQDLGSRTDTQYF
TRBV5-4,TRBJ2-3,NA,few,TGTGCCAGCAGCTTAGAGGAAACAGATACGCAGTATTTT,CASSLEETDTQYF
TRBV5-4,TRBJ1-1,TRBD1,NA,TGTGCCAGCAGCCGACAGGGGAGGGGTCGGATGAACACTGAAGCTTTCTTT,CASSRQGRGRMNTEAFF
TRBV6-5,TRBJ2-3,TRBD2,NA,TGTGCCAGCAGTCCGGACAATTCCCGGGGGGGTACGCAGTATTTT,CASSPDNSRGGTQYF
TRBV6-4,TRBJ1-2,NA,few,TGTGCCAGCAGTGACTACCCCTATCTAGGGGAAAACTATGGCTACACCTTC,CASSDYPYLGENYGYTF
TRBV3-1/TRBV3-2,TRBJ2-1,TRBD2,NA,TGTGCCAGCAGTACCGGACCGATAGCGGGGGGGCAAAGTGAGCAGTTCTTC,CASSTGPIAGGQSEQFF
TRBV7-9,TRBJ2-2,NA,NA,TGTGCCAGCAGCCCTAATCAGGGGTCCAACACCGGGGAGCTGTTTTTT,CASSPNQGSNTGELFF
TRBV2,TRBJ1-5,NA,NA,TGTGCCAGCAGTAGGGGGTTGCTGTCCAATCAGCCCCAGCATTTT,CASSRGLLSNQPQHF
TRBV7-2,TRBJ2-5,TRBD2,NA,TGTGCCAGCAGCCCAGGACTAGGAGAAGGGTACTTC,CASSPGLGEGYF
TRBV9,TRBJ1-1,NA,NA,TGTGCCAGCAGCCCCTCCCTGCGGGTGAACACTGAAGCTTTCTTT,CASSPSLRVNTEAFF
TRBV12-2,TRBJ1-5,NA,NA,TGTGCAAGTCGACCCTATACAGTACCCGGCAATCAGCCCCAGCATTTT,CASRPYTVPGNQPQHF
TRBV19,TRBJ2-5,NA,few,TGTGCCAGTAGCCCTTACCAGGGAGAGACCCAGTACTTC,CASSPYQGETQYF
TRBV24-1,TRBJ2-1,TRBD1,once,TGTGCCACCAGTCCTAGGGGGCGACAACAGGGCAATTCCTACAATGAGCAGTTCTTC,CATSPRGRQQGNSYNEQFF
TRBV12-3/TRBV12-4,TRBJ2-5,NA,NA,TGTGCCAGCAGCTACAGTGGGTCGGAGACCCAGTACTTC,CASSYSGSETQYF
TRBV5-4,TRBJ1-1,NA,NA,TGTGCCAGCAGCTTGGCGCTCGGGATGAACACTGAAGCTTTCTTT,CASSLALGMNTEAFF
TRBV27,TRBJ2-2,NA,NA,TGTGCCAGCAGTCCCCTGGGGGGATCCGGGGAGCTGTTTTTT,CASSPLGGSGELFF